This T cell receptor beta chain came from a study of neoadjuvant anti-PD-1 for oral cavity cancer. The time point was: after neoadjuvant nivolumab, at surgical resection. Study-level points and caveats: Non-responders to neoadjuvant nivolumab had significantly more clonal PBMC T cells than responders.

TCRdb keeps only in-frame clones here, not all; method: immunoSEQ multiplex PCR. This sample has about 7,800 clones, with about two thirds found just once. V gave up 6 bases and J gave up 0 bases; unmatched junction bases: 7. This CDR3 comprises 17 residues. Germline CDR1 and CDR2: KGHSH and LQKENI. A single count supports this clone. The antigen is undetermined. V gene TRBV18 combines with J gene TRBJ2-6; 8 nucleotides line up with TRBD1. Sequenced here: PBMCs, sampled after nivolumab (anti-PD-1) treatment. The receptor comes from a person aged 40 to 85 with oral cavity squamous cell carcinoma. CDR3 bases: TGTGCCAGCTCTCGCGACAGGGGATCCTCTGGGGCCAACGTCCTGACTTTC. It yields the protein CASSRDRGSSGANVLTF.